This TCR beta chain originates from a study of identical twins. Study observations and caveats: Some out-of-frame alpha sequences were shared by twins, and these showed excess low generation probability. Insertions ran lower in abundant cord blood beta clonotypes, though not in memory repertoires.

With respect to this clonotype: Its antigen is currently unknown.

A single record per CDR3 protein comes from TCRdb applying MiXCR to the 5' RACE reads. The data hold hundreds of thousands of distinct CDR3 sequences, with approximately 25% observed a single time. Trimming cost V 0 bases and J 7 bases; bases outside gene matches: 4. The CDR3 contains 16 residues. CDR1 is SGHRS, CDR2 YFSETQ, per germline. This sample was shared with a second study, whose subject was T cells expressing NK-cell markers.

The chain carries TRBV5-1 and TRBJ2-1; 13 positions agree with TRBD2. Input material: CD4+ T cells sorted from blood. The receptor was isolated from a woman younger than 35 in good health. The CDR3 loop reads CASSLVGTSGINEQFF. CDR3 DNA sequence: TGCGCCAGCAGCTTGGTTGGGACTAGCGGGATAAATGAGCAGTTCTTC.